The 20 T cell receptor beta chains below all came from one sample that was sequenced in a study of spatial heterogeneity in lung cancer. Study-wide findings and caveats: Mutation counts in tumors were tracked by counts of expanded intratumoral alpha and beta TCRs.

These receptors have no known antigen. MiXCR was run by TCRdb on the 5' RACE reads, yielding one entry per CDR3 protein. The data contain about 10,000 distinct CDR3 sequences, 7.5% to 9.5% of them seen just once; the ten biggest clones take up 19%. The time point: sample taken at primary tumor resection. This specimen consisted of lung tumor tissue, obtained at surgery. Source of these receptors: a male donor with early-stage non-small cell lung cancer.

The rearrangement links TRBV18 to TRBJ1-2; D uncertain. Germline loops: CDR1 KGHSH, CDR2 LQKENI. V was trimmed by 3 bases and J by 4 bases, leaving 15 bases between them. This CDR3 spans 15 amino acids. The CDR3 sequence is CASSPPWGEGYGYTF. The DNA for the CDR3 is TGTGCCAGCTCACCCCCCTGGGGTGAAGGCTATGGCTACACCTTC.

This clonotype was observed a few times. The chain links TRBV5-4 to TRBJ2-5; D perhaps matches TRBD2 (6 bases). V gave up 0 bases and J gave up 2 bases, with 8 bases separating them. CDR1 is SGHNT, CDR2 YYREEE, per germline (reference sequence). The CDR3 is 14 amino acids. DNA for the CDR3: TGTGCCAGCAGCTTGGCGGGGGTACAAGAGACCCAGTACTTC. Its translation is CASSLAGVQETQYF.

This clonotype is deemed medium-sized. This CDR3 reads CASSLRAGQETQYF. In nucleotides, the CDR3 is TGTGCCAGCAGCTTACGAGCGGGGCAAGAGACCCAGTACTTC. The rearrangement uses TRBV7-3 and TRBJ2-5; TRBD2 agrees at 7 bases. The CDR3 runs 14 residues. Germline V CDR1 and CDR2: SGHTA, FQGTGA. The ends lost 2 bases at V and 2 bases at J; junction bases unmatched: 2.

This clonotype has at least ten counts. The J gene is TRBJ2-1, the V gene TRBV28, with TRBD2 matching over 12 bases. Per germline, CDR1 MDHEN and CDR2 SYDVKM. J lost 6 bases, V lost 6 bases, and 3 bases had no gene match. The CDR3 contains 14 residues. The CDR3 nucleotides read TGTGCCAGCAGGCGACTAGCGGGAGTCAATGAGCAGTTCTTC. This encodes CASRRLAGVNEQFF.

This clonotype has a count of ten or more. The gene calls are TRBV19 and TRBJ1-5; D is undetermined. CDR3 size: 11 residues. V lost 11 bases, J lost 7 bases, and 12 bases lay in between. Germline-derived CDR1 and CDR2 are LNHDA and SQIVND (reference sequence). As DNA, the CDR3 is TGTGCCCGGGGAAGTGAACAGCCCCAGCATTTT. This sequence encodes CARGSEQPQHF.

The CDR3 bases are TGCAGTGCTATTGACCCCCGGCGGAACGAGCAGTACTTC. Translation: CSAIDPRRNEQYF. The chain uses TRBV20-1 and TRBJ2-7; D remains ambiguous. Trimming took 4 bases from V and 5 from J, leaving 15 bases between them. This CDR3 spans 13 amino acids. The germline gives CDR1 DFQATT, CDR2 SNEGSKA (reference sequence).

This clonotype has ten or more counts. The CDR3 reads CSALDRDSYEQYF. The CDR3, as DNA: TGCAGTGCCCTGGACAGGGATTCCTACGAGCAGTACTTC. This rearrangement joins TRBV20-1 to TRBJ2-7; 8 bases match TRBD1. Germline CDR1 is DFQATT and CDR2 is SNEGSKA (reference sequence). Germline trimming cut 6 bases from V and 1 base from J; bases unmatched to any gene: 5. This CDR3 region has 13 residues.

The CDR3 sequence: CASEPRRGLTGELFF. The CDR3 nucleotides read TGTGCCAGCGAACCCCGCAGGGGCCTAACCGGGGAGCTGTTTTTT. The rearrangement joins TRBV6-2 or TRBV6-3 to TRBJ2-2, with a possible D match to TRBD1 (6 bases). V was cut by 8 bases and J by 5 bases, with 18 bases left in between. Looked up from germline, CDR1 is MNHEY and CDR2 is SVGEGT. CDR3 length: 15 residues.

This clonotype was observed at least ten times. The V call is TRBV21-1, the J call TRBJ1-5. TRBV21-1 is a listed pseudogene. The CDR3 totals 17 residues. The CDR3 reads CASSKQESGSGNQPQHF. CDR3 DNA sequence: TGTGCCAGCAGCAAACAGGAGAGTGGGTCTGGCAATCAGCCCCAGCATTTT.

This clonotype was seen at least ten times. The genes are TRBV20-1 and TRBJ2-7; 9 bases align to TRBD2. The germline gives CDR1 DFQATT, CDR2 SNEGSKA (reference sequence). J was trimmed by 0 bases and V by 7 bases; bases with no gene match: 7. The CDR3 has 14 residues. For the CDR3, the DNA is TGCAGTGGCTCTAGCGGGGCGAGCTCCTACGAGCAGTACTTC. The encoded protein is CSGSSGASSYEQYF.

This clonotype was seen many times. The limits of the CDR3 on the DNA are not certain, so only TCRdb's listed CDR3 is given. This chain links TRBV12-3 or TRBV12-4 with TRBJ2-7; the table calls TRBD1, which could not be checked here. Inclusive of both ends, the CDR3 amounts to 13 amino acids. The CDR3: CASSSSGVYEQYF.

CDR3 DNA sequence: TGTGCCAGCAGCCCCTCAGACACCATATATTTT. Translated: CASSPSDTIYF. The chain combines TRBV11-2 with TRBJ1-3; D is unclear. Germline V gene sequence: CDR1 SGHAT, CDR2 FQNNGV. V was shortened by 5 bases and J by 8 bases, with 7 bases between the two germline ends. This CDR3 is 11 amino acids long.

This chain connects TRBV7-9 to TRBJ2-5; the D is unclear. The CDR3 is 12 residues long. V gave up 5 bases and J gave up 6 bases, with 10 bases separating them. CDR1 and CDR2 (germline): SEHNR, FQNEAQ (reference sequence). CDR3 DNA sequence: TGTGCCAGCAGCACCACGGACCAGACCCAGTACTTC. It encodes CASSTTDQTQYF.

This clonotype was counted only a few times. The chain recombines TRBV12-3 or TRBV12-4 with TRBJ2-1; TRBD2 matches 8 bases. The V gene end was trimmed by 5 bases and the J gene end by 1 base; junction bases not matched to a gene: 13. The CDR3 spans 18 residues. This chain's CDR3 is CASSNTVGGGVSYNEQFF. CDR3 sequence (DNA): TGTGCCAGCAGTAATACCGTCGGGGGGGGCGTATCCTACAATGAGCAGTTCTTC.

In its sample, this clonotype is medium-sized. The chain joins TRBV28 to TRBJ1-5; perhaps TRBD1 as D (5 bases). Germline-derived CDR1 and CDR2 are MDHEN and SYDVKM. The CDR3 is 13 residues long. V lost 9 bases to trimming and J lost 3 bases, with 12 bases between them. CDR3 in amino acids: CASKGPINQPQHF. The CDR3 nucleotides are TGTGCCAGTAAGGGGCCCATCAATCAGCCCCAGCATTTT.

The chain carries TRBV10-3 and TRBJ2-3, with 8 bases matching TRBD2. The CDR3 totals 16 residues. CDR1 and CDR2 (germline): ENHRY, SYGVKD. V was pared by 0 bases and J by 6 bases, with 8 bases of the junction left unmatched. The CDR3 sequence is CAISESNAGGRDTQYF. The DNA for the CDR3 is TGTGCCATCAGTGAGTCGAACGCGGGGGGCCGGGATACGCAGTATTTT.

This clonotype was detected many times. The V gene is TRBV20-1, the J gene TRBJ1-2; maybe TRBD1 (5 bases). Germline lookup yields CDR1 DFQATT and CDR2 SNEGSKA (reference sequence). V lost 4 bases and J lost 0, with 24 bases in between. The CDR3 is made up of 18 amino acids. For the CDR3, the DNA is TGCAGTGCTAATCACTCGCCAGACAGACAGAGCTCTAACTATGGCTACACCTTC. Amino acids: CSANHSPDRQSSNYGYTF.

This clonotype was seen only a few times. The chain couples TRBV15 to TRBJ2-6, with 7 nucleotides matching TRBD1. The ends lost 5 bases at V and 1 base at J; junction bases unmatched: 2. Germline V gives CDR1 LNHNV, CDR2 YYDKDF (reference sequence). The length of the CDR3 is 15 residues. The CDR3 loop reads CATSLTGSGANVLTF. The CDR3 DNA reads TGTGCCACCAGCCTGACAGGGTCTGGGGCCAACGTCCTGACTTTC.

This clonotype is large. The CDR3 reads CASTSPGTAYEQYF. The CDR3 coding sequence is TGTGCCAGCACCTCACCCGGGACAGCTTACGAGCAGTACTTC. This chain joins TRBV6-2 or TRBV6-3 and TRBJ2-7; 7 bases align to TRBD1. CDR3 length equals 14 residues. Germline assignment: CDR1 MNHEY and CDR2 SVGEGT. V shed 7 bases and J 4 bases; nucleotides not matched to a gene: 10.

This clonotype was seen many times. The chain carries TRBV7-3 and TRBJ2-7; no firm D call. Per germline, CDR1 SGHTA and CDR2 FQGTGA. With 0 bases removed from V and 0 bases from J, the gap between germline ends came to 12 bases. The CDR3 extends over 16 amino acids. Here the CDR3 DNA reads TGTGCCAGCAGCTTAACTTATCCCCGCCCCTCCTACGAGCAGTACTTC. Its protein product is CASSLTYPRPSYEQYF.